One and the same sample provided the 17 T cell receptor beta chains below, sequenced in a study of Ad26.COV2.S vaccination and SARS-CoV-2 variants. Profiling relied on immunoSEQ multiplex PCR, and the TCRdb table lists in-frame clones only, not all of them. This table holds hundreds of thousands of clones, roughly 91% found once. Documented treatment: 19 received Ad26.COV2.S at low or high dose, single or two shots; about 5 received placebo; per-sample allocation not given. All samples were drawn on day 63, counting from the first vaccine or placebo injection. Sequencing used peripheral blood, obtained in a trial of Ad26.COV2.S vaccine versus placebo. All receptors come from a person aged 18-60 years who received the Ad26.COV2.S COVID-19 vaccine or a placebo.

This chain connects TRBV9 to TRBJ1-4; D remains unclear. V lost 10 bases, J lost 0 bases, and 16 bases lay in between. CDR3 length equals 15 residues. Germline assignment: CDR1 SGDLS and CDR2 YYNGEE. The CDR3 DNA reads TGTGCCTCATCCCCCCAGACCGCAACTAATGAAAAACTGTTTTTT. This codes for CASSPQTATNEKLFF.

This clone was counted once. This chain connects TRBV11-2 to TRBJ2-7, with 7 bases lining up with TRBD2. Germline CDR1 SGHAT, CDR2 FQNNGV. After removal of 0 bases from V and 5 bases from J, the junction contained 13 bases not matched to a gene. CDR3 size: 17 residues. CDR3 loop: CASSLDAWDYPFNEQYF. CDR3 DNA: TGTGCCAGCAGCTTAGACGCCTGGGACTACCCTTTCAACGAGCAGTACTTC.

This chain uses TRBV5-1 with TRBJ2-7, with D possibly matching TRBD1 (6 bases). This CDR3 comprises 14 residues. Germline V lookup: CDR1 SGHRS, CDR2 YFSETQ. Trimming left V 4 bases short and J 2 bases short, with 13 bases between. The CDR3 spells CASSLTTGAYEQYF. CDR3 in DNA: TGCGCCAGCAGCCTGACGACAGGAGCCTACGAGCAGTACTTC.

This CDR3 reads CASSDSGGKGTDTQYF. DNA of the CDR3: TGTGCCAGCAGTGACTCCGGAGGAAAGGGGACAGATACGCAGTATTTT. The chain recombines TRBV6-4 with TRBJ2-3, with D perhaps matching TRBD1 or TRBD2 (5 bases each). V was pared by 0 bases and J by 3 bases, with 13 bases between. CDR1 and CDR2 (germline): MRHNA, SNTAGT. CDR3 length: 16 amino acids.

The rearrangement joins TRBV13 to TRBJ2-1, with TRBD2 as a possible D gene (5 bases). Trimming removed 1 base at V and 7 bases at J, with 5 bases between. The CDR3 is made up of 12 amino acids. Germline V gene lookup returns CDR1 PRHDT and CDR2 FYEKMQ (reference sequence). CDR3 nucleotides: TGTGCCAGCAGCTTAGCGGGAAATGAGCAGTTCTTC. As protein: CASSLAGNEQFF.

Regarding this clone: This same CDR3 is encoded by further DNA sequences in the sample. In nucleotides, the CDR3 is TGTGCCAGCAGTTTAAGTGGGAACTATGGCTACACCTTC. It codes for CASSLSGNYGYTF. The chain couples TRBV27 to TRBJ1-2; D not resolved. The germline CDR1 and CDR2 sequences are MNHEY and SMNVEV (reference sequence). The V end lost 2 bases, the J end lost 2 bases, and 6 bases lay between the germline ends. CDR3 length: 13 residues.

The gene calls are TRBV2 and TRBJ1-4; 9 positions agree with TRBD1. The CDR3 has 14 residues. The V segment lost 4 bases and the J segment 4 bases; nucleotides outside the gene matches: 1. CDR1 and CDR2 (germline): SNHLY, FYNNEI. CDR3 coding DNA: TGTGCCAGCAGTGGGGGACAGGGTAATGAAAAACTGTTTTTT. Residues: CASSGGQGNEKLFF.

Written as DNA, the CDR3 is TGTGCCAGCAGACCGGGGGAGGTAGATACGCAGTATTTT. This codes for CASRPGEVDTQYF. The chain combines TRBV12-3 or TRBV12-4 with TRBJ2-3, with D perhaps matching TRBD2 (6 bases). CDR3 length equals 13 residues. Trimming removed 6 bases at V and 5 bases at J, with 12 bases between.

This clone was recorded only once. This sequence joins TRBV2 and TRBJ2-2; the D gene is possibly TRBD1 (6 bases). This CDR3 spans 14 amino acids. The germline V gene encodes CDR1 SNHLY and CDR2 FYNNEI. The V end lost 8 bases, the J end lost 6 bases, and 16 bases lay between the germline ends. CDR3: CASSIQGRSGELFF. Here the CDR3 DNA reads TGTGCCAGCTCCATACAGGGTAGATCCGGGGAGCTGTTTTTT.

The chain recombines TRBV2 with TRBJ2-2; D ambiguous. The CDR3 spans 12 residues. Deletions cut 4 bases from V and 6 bases from J, with 6 bases between. Germline V gene sequence: CDR1 SNHLY, CDR2 FYNNEI. The CDR3 coding sequence is TGTGCCAGCAGTGTCAGTTCCGGGGAGCTGTTTTTT. It translates to CASSVSSGELFF.

This clone was counted between two and nine times. The V gene is TRBV6-5, the J gene TRBJ2-7; 10 bases are shared with TRBD1. Looked up from germline, CDR1 is MNHEY and CDR2 is SVGAGI. The CDR3 runs to 16 residues. Trimming took 4 bases from V and 6 from J; bases not matched to a gene: 12. CDR3 region: CASSSGTGVTRGEQYF. CDR3 DNA sequence: TGTGCCAGCAGTTCCGGGACAGGGGTAACGCGGGGCGAGCAGTACTTC.

The chain employs TRBV29-1 and TRBJ2-5; 8 nucleotides line up with TRBD1. CDR3 length equals 12 residues. Germline V lookup: CDR1 SQVTM, CDR2 ANQGSEA. The V gene end was trimmed by 7 bases and the J gene end by 4 bases; junction bases not matched to a gene: 5. In nucleotides, the CDR3 is TGCAGCGCTCGGACAGGGCTAGAGACCCAGTACTTC. It codes for CSARTGLETQYF.

The genes are TRBV5-5 and TRBJ2-3; maybe TRBD2 (6 bases). The CDR3 has 15 residues. Trimming removed 4 bases from V and 5 bases from J, with 17 bases in between. Germline-derived CDR1 and CDR2 are SGHKS and YYEKEE (reference sequence). CDR3 DNA sequence: TGTGCCAGCAGCCGGGACTCCAGTGAGGGAGATACGCAGTATTTT. It specifies CASSRDSSEGDTQYF.

With respect to this clone: This specimen includes other DNA sequences encoding the same CDR3. The chain couples TRBV6-1 to TRBJ1-2, with 7 bases that match TRBD1. Germline lookup yields CDR1 MNHNS and CDR2 SASEGT. V shed 1 base and J 4 bases; nucleotides not matched to a gene: 3. The CDR3 sequence is 14 residues long. The CDR3 DNA sequence: TGTGCCAGCAGTGAAGGAGGGGGCCCCTATGGCTACACCTTC. Residues: CASSEGGGPYGYTF.

The chain uses TRBV5-6 and TRBJ1-2; maybe TRBD1 (5 bases). The CDR3 totals 13 residues. V gave up 2 bases and J gave up 8 bases, with 13 bases separating them. The germline CDR1 and CDR2 sequences are SGHDT and YYEEEE. The CDR3 nucleotides read TGTGCCAGCAGCTTAGGAGGGGACGGCGGCTACACCTTC. Amino acids: CASSLGGDGGYTF.

The chain couples TRBV19 to TRBJ1-1, with D perhaps matching TRBD1 (6 bases). The length of the CDR3 is 15 residues. V lost 3 bases and J lost 3, with 14 bases in between. Germline V gene data show CDR1 as LNHDA and CDR2 as SQIVND (reference sequence). DNA for the CDR3: TGTGCCAGTAGTATTTACAGGGAAGGGGACACTGAAGCTTTCTTT. Its translation is CASSIYREGDTEAFF.

This clone has more than one count but fewer than ten. The rearrangement links TRBV3-1 (or the pseudogene TRBV3-2) to TRBJ2-2; D not resolved. The CDR3 has 14 residues. Per germline, CDR1 LGHDT and CDR2 YNNKEL (reference sequence). Deletions cut 1 base from V and 4 bases from J, with 7 bases between. CDR3 bases: TGTGCCAGCAGCCAAGGCCAGGCCACCGGGGAGCTGTTTTTT. Its protein is CASSQGQATGELFF.